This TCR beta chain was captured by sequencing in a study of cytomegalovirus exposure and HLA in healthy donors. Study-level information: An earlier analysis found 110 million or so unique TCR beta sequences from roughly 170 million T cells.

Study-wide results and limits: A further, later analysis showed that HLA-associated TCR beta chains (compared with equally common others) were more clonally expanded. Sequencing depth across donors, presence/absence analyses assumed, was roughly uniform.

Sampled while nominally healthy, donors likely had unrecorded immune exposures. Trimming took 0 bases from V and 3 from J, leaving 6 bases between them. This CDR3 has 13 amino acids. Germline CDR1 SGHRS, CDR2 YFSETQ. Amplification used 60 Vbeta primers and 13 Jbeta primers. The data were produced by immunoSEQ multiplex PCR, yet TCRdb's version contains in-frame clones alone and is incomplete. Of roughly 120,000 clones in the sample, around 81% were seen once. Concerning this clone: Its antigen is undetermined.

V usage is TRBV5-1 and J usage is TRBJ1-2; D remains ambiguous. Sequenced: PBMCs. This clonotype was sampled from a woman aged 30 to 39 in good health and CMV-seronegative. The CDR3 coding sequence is TGCGCCAGCAGCTTGGCTGCAGACTATGGCTACACCTTC. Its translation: CASSLAADYGYTF.